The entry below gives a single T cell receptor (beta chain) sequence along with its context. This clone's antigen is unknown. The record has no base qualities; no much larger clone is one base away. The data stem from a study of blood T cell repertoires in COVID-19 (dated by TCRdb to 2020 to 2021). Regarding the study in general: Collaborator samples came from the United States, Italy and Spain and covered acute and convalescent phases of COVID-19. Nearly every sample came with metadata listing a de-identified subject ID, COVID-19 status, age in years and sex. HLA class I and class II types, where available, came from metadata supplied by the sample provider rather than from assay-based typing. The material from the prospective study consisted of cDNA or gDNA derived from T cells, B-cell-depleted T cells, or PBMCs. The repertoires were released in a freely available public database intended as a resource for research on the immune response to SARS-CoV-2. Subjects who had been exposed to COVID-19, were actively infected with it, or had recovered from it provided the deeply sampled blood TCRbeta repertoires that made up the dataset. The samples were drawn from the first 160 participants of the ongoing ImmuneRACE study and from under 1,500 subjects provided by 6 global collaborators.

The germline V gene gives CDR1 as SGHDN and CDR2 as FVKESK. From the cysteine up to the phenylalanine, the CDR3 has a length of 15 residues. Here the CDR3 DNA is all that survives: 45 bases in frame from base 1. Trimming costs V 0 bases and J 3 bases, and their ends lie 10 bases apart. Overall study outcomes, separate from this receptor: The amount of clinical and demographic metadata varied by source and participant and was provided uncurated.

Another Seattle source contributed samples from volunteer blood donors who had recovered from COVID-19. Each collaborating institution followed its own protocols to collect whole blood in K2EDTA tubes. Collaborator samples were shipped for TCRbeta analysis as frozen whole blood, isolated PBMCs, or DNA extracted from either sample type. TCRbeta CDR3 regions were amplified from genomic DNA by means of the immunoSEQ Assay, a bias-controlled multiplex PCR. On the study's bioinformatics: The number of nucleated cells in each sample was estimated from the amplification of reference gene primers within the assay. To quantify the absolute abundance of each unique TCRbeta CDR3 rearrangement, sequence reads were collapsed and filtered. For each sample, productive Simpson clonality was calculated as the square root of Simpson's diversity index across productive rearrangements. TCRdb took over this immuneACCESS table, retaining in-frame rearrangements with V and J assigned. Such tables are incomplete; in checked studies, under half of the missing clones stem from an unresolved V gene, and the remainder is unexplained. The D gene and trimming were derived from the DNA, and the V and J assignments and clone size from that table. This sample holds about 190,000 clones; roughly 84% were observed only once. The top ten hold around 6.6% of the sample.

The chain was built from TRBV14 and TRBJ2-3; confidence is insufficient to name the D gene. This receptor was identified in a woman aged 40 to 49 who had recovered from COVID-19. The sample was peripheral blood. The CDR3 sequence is CASSQDLSPTDTQYF. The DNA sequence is TGTGCCAGCAGCCAAGACCTGTCCCCGACAGATACGCAGTATTTT.